One and the same sample provided the 26 T cell receptor beta chains below, sequenced in a study of post-analysis software for immune sequencing data. Unique molecular identifiers were built into the TCR beta cDNA libraries. Each CDR3 protein gets one entry after TCRdb re-called the PCR reads with MiXCR. The sample carries some 690,000 distinct CDR3 sequences, roughly 27% recorded once. Study results and limitations: Compared with controls, patients had more of five TRBV segments, including TRBV5-6, TRBV5-1 and TRBV20-1.

These receptors' antigens are unknown. Sequenced sample: blood. The receptor source for this set is a girl between 10 and 17 years old with multiple sclerosis.

The chain links TRBV11-2 to TRBJ2-3; D unclear. The CDR3 is 14 residues long. Looked up from germline, CDR1 is SGHAT and CDR2 is FQNNGV. V lost 4 bases, J lost 6 bases, and 14 bases lay in between. Here the CDR3 DNA reads TGTGCCAGCAGCTGGCGGCCATCTGGGGATACGCAGTATTTT. It encodes CASSWRPSGDTQYF.

In its sample, this clonotype was seen a few times. The chain uses TRBV20-1 and TRBJ1-5; weak D call: TRBD1 (6 bases). V shed 5 bases and J shed 4 bases, with 15 bases lying between them. In germline, CDR1 is DFQATT, CDR2 SNEGSKA (reference sequence). The CDR3 spans 14 residues. This CDR3 reads CSAQRGVSNQPQHF. The DNA for the CDR3 is TGCAGTGCTCAGAGGGGGGTTAGTAATCAGCCCCAGCATTTT.

The rearrangement links TRBV7-2 to TRBJ1-1, with a tentative D call TRBD1 (6 bases). CDR3 size: 11 residues. V lost 5 bases, J lost 8 bases, and 9 bases lay in between. Germline CDR1 is SGHTA and CDR2 is FQGNSA. CDR3 region: CASSQQGEAFF. CDR3 in DNA: TGTGCCAGCAGCCAACAGGGAGAAGCTTTCTTT.

The chain is built from TRBV7-9 and TRBJ1-5; D is perhaps TRBD1 (5 bases). The CDR3 runs 14 residues. Trimming pared 4 bases from V and 9 bases from J, leaving 16 bases between. Germline V gene lookup returns CDR1 SEHNR and CDR2 FQNEAQ (reference sequence). Written as DNA, the CDR3 is TGTGCCAGCAGCTCCACCGACAGAGCGAGGCCCCAGCATTTT. It codes for CASSSTDRARPQHF.

The rearrangement uses TRBV20-1 and TRBJ2-1; D call uncertain. CDR1 DFQATT and CDR2 SNEGSKA come from the germline V gene (reference sequence). V was trimmed by 0 bases and J by 4 bases, leaving 13 bases between them. This CDR3 spans 15 amino acids. The CDR3 DNA is TGCAGTGCTAGAGATCGGCTCGTCACATACAATGAGCAGTTCTTC. Translation gives CSARDRLVTYNEQFF.

There are many counts of this clonotype. V gene TRBV20-1 combines with J gene TRBJ1-2, with D uncertain. Germline lookup yields CDR1 DFQATT and CDR2 SNEGSKA (reference sequence). This CDR3 comprises 16 residues. V was cut by 4 bases and J by 4 bases, with 22 bases left in between. As DNA, the CDR3 is TGCAGTGCTACTCCCACGACGACTCATACAGCCTATGGCTACACCTTC. It is translated as CSATPTTTHTAYGYTF.

This clonotype was recorded many times. The chain links TRBV12-3 or TRBV12-4 to TRBJ2-5; perhaps TRBD2 as D (5 bases). Trimming pared 8 bases from V and 2 bases from J, leaving 9 bases between. The CDR3 extends over 12 amino acids. The CDR3 region has the DNA TGTGCCAGCGGAGGATTTCAAGAGACCCAGTACTTC. It yields the protein CASGGFQETQYF.

There are a few counts of this clonotype. The chain uses TRBV20-1 and TRBJ1-5, with TRBD1 as a possible D gene (6 bases). Germline V CDR1 and CDR2: DFQATT, SNEGSKA (reference sequence). This CDR3 contains 14 residues. Trimming took 5 bases from V and 0 from J, leaving 11 bases between them. CDR3 sequence reads: CSASGVGSNQPQHF. The CDR3 nucleotides read TGCAGTGCTTCAGGGGTCGGTAGCAATCAGCCCCAGCATTTT.

V is TRBV3-1 and J is TRBJ2-3; 8 nucleotides agree with TRBD1. With 6 bases clipped from V and 4 bases from J, the junction kept 6 bases outside the gene matches. CDR3 length: 14 residues. Germline values: CDR1 LGHDT, CDR2 YNNKEL (reference sequence). CDR3 sequence reads: CASRPGQGPDTQYF. DNA of the CDR3: TGTGCCAGCAGACCCGGACAGGGACCAGATACGCAGTATTTT.

This clonotype was seen only a few times. CDR3 nucleotides: TGCAGCGCCCTGCCGGGGTTTCCATCTCAGCCCCAGCATTTT. This gives the protein CSALPGFPSQPQHF. This chain uses TRBV29-1 with TRBJ1-5; D is unresolved. Germline CDR1 and CDR2: SQVTM and ANQGSEA. CDR3 length: 14 amino acids. Trimming pared 7 bases from V and 6 bases from J, leaving 19 bases between. Drawing the rest from reference TRBV29-1 and TRBJ1-5, the complete variable domain is SAVISQKPSRDICQRGTSLTIQCQVDSQVTMMFWYRQQPGQSLTLIATANQGSEATYESGFVIDKFPISRPNLTFSTLTVSNMSPEDSSIYLCSALPGFPSQPQHFGDGTRLSIL.

This clonotype was detected a few times. The chain joins TRBV9 to TRBJ2-1; TRBD2 matches 10 bases. The J segment lost 9 bases and the V segment lost 3 bases, leaving 9 bases of the junction unmatched. Germline CDR1 reads SGDLS; CDR2 reads YYNGEE. This CDR3 has 15 residues. The CDR3 DNA sequence: TGTGCCAGCAGCGAAAGCGGGAGGGCCTTCGGTGAGCAGTTCTTC. Residues: CASSESGRAFGEQFF.

This clonotype was detected only a few times. V is TRBV5-1 and J is TRBJ2-5; D could derive from TRBD1 or TRBD2 (7 bases each). From germline, CDR1 is SGHRS and CDR2 YFSETQ. V lost 3 bases and J lost 2, with 17 bases in between. This CDR3 is built from 16 residues. The CDR3 nucleotides read TGCGCCAGCAGCTCCTCAGGGGGGGCCCAACAAGAGACCCAGTACTTC. It yields the protein CASSSSGGAQQETQYF.

This clonotype was recorded a few times. CDR3 bases: TGCAGTGCTAGGGGAAGGGGGTCCAAAGAGACCCAGTACTTC. Protein: CSARGRGSKETQYF. The J gene is TRBJ2-5, the V gene TRBV20-1; maybe TRBD1 (6 bases). This CDR3 comprises 14 residues. V lost 3 bases and J 3 bases, leaving 14 bases between the germline ends. Germline V gene data show CDR1 as DFQATT and CDR2 as SNEGSKA (reference sequence).

The chain has TRBV5-1 and TRBJ1-2; D might be TRBD1 (6 bases). The CDR3 is 17 amino acids. CDR1 and CDR2 from the germline V gene are SGHRS and YFSETQ. The V end lost 0 bases, the J end lost 0 bases, and 15 bases lay between the germline ends. The CDR3 coding sequence is TGCGCCAGCAGCTTGGGGGACAACCTGCCAGCTAACTATGGCTACACCTTC. Its translation is CASSLGDNLPANYGYTF. Together with reference TRBV5-1 and TRBJ1-2, the CDR3 gives the full variable domain: KAGVTQTPRYLIKTRGQQVTLSCSPISGHRSVSWYQQTPGQGLQFLFEYFSETQRNKGNFPGRFSGRQFSNSRSEMNVSTLELGDSALYLCASSLGDNLPANYGYTFGSGTRLTVV.

This clonotype was recorded a few times. The chain carries TRBV20-1 and TRBJ1-2, with TRBD1 matching over 7 bases. CDR3 length: 13 amino acids. Germline CDR1 reads DFQATT; CDR2 reads SNEGSKA (reference sequence). Losses at the gene ends were 5 bases for V and 8 bases for J; bases not matched to a gene: 11. The CDR3 sequence is CSAPRGWERGYTF. The CDR3 DNA is TGCAGTGCTCCCAGGGGGTGGGAGAGGGGCTACACCTTC.

The chain carries TRBV7-9 and TRBJ2-4, with 8 bases matching TRBD2. V trimming: 5 bases; J trimming: 4 bases; junction bases outside the gene matches: 10. This CDR3 is built from 16 residues. CDR1 and CDR2 from the germline V gene are SEHNR and FQNEAQ (reference sequence). As DNA, the CDR3 is TGTGCCAGCAGCCCGATCTCGGGGGGGGGTAAAAACATTCAGTACTTC. It specifies CASSPISGGGKNIQYF.

The chain uses TRBV20-1 and TRBJ1-2, with 7 bases lining up with TRBD1. The V gene end was trimmed by 5 bases and the J gene end by 2 bases; junction bases not matched to a gene: 8. Per germline, CDR1 DFQATT and CDR2 SNEGSKA (reference sequence). The CDR3 is made up of 14 amino acids. The CDR3, as DNA: TGCAGTGCTCGAAGTCGACAGGGCAACTATGGCTACACCTTC. Its translation is CSARSRQGNYGYTF.

This rearrangement joins TRBV5-1 to TRBJ1-2, with 8 bases that match TRBD1. Per germline, CDR1 SGHRS and CDR2 YFSETQ. V dropped 1 base and J dropped 4; count of bases not matched to a gene: 3. This CDR3 region has 14 residues. The CDR3 protein is CASSLWTGSYGYTF. The CDR3 coding sequence is TGCGCCAGCAGCTTGTGGACAGGGAGCTATGGCTACACCTTC. The full variable domain, in which reference TRBV5-1 and TRBJ1-2 provide the parts outside the CDR3, is KAGVTQTPRYLIKTRGQQVTLSCSPISGHRSVSWYQQTPGQGLQFLFEYFSETQRNKGNFPGRFSGRQFSNSRSEMNVSTLELGDSALYLCASSLWTGSYGYTFGSGTRLTVV.

This clonotype turned up a few times. The rearrangement uses TRBV9 and TRBJ2-3, with a tentative D call TRBD2 (6 bases). Germline V lookup: CDR1 SGDLS, CDR2 YYNGEE. The CDR3 loop spans 15 amino acids. Trimming took off 3 bases at V and 5 bases at J, with 16 bases between the two ends. In DNA, the CDR3 is TGTGCCAGCAGCGCTGGGACTGCCCGCATAGATACGCAGTATTTT. This sequence encodes CASSAGTARIDTQYF.

This clonotype has just a few counts. V gene TRBV27 combines with J gene TRBJ2-4; unclear D gene. Trimming took 3 bases from V and 7 from J, leaving 10 bases between them. This CDR3 comprises 13 residues. The germline CDR1 and CDR2 sequences are MNHEY and SMNVEV (reference sequence). The CDR3 here is CASSLGPDNIQYF. CDR3 bases: TGTGCCAGCAGTTTGGGCCCTGATAACATTCAGTACTTC.

The J gene is TRBJ2-7, the V gene TRBV19, with TRBD1 matching over 9 bases. CDR3 size: 12 residues. CDR1 is LNHDA, CDR2 SQIVND, per germline (reference sequence). With 9 bases clipped from V and 5 bases from J, the junction kept 5 bases outside the gene matches. As DNA, the CDR3 is TGTGCCAGGGACAGGGGTGCCGACGAGCAGTACTTC. Translation gives CARDRGADEQYF.

With regard to this clonotype: This may arise from a read error, as a much more abundant clone is one base away. V is TRBV28 and J is TRBJ2-7; D uncertain. Germline V lookup: CDR1 MDHEN, CDR2 SYDVKM. The CDR3 runs 12 residues. The CDR3 nucleotides read TGTGTCAGCAGTTTAACCCGATACGAGCAGTACTTC. It yields the protein CVSSLTRYEQYF.

This clonotype appeared once. V usage is TRBV29-1 and J usage is TRBJ2-5; TRBD1 might be the D (5 bases). V was cut by 5 bases and J by 2 bases, with 9 bases left in between. The length of the CDR3 is 12 residues. Germline V gene data show CDR1 as SQVTM and CDR2 as ANQGSEA. The CDR3: CSVQGWQETQYF. The CDR3 region has the DNA TGCAGCGTTCAGGGATGGCAAGAGACCCAGTACTTC.

The chain is built from TRBV4-2 and TRBJ2-3; the match to TRBD2 covers 14 bases. The trim removed 3 bases at V and 6 bases at J, leaving 8 bases unmatched. This CDR3 spans 17 amino acids. The germline gives CDR1 LGHNA, CDR2 YNFKEQ. CDR3 loop: CASSHRLAGGPGDTQYF. The CDR3 nucleotides read TGTGCCAGCAGCCACCGACTAGCGGGGGGGCCAGGGGATACGCAGTATTTT.

The V and J genes are TRBV29-1 and TRBJ2-2; TRBD2 matches at 7 bases. The J segment lost 0 bases and the V segment lost 7 bases, leaving 2 bases of the junction unmatched. This CDR3 spans 13 amino acids. Germline loops: CDR1 SQVTM, CDR2 ANQGSEA. CDR3 in DNA: TGCAGCGGGGGGAGGGCGAACACCGGGGAGCTGTTTTTT. It encodes CSGGRANTGELFF.

The rearrangement joins TRBV27 to TRBJ2-7, with 8 bases identical to TRBD1. The germline CDR1 and CDR2 sequences are MNHEY and SMNVEV (reference sequence). The CDR3 sequence is 14 residues long. CDR3 region: CEGGGDRSSYEQYF. CDR3 coding DNA: TGTGAGGGAGGAGGGGACAGGAGCTCCTACGAGCAGTACTTC.